This T cell receptor beta chain came from a study of patients and donors after allogeneic stem cell transplantation. CDR1 is MNHNS, CDR2 SASEGT, per germline. CDR3 length: 15 residues. Trimming removed 0 bases at V and 7 bases at J, with 10 bases between. This clonotype appeared a few times. TCRdb re-derived calls from the RT-PCR reads in MiXCR, one entry per CDR3 protein. The sample yields over 130,000 distinct CDR3 sequences, about 40% seen once. The TCR originated in a human donor who was either an allogeneic HSCT recipient or a stem cell or donor lymphocyte infusion donor (not recorded which). It is not recorded whose cells these are; they may come from a transplant donor. The chain recombines TRBV6-1 with TRBJ1-6; D is ambiguous. The sequencing sample was made of blood, either unsorted or a sorted T cell fraction (not recorded which). CDR3 nucleotides: TGTGCCAGCAGTGAAGCGAGTCCGGGGAATTCACCCCTCCACTTT. Protein product: CASSEASPGNSPLHF.